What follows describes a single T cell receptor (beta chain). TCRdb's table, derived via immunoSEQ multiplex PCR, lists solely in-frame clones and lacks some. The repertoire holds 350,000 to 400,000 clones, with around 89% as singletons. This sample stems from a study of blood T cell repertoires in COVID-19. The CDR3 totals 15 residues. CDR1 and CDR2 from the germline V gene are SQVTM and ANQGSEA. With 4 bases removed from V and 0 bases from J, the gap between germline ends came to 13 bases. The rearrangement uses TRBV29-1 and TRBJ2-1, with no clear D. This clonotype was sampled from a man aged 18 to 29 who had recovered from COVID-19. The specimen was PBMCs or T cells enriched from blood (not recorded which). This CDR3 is CSVAPGSSSYNEQFF. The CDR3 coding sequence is TGCAGCGTTGCTCCGGGTTCGAGCTCCTACAATGAGCAGTTCTTC.